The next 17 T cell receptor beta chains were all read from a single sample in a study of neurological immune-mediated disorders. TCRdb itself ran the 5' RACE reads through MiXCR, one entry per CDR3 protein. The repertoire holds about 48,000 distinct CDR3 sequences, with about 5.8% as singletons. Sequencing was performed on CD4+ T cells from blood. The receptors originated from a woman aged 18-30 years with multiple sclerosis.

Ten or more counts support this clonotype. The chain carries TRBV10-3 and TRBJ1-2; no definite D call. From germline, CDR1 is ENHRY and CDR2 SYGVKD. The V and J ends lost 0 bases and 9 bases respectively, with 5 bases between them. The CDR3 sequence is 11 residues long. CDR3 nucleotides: TGTGCCATCAGTGAGTCGAAGAGCTACACCTTC. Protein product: CAISESKSYTF.

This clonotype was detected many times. CDR3 region: CSASLAGTSGTETQYF. In nucleotides, the CDR3 is TGCAGTGCTAGCCTGGCCGGGACTAGCGGGACGGAGACCCAGTACTTC. This rearrangement joins TRBV20-1 to TRBJ2-5, with 13 bases lining up with TRBD2. Germline CDR1 reads DFQATT; CDR2 reads SNEGSKA (reference sequence). CDR3 length equals 16 residues. The V segment lost 3 bases and the J segment 5 bases; nucleotides outside the gene matches: 9.

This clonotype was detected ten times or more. CDR3 loop: CAISESGTPGNTIYF. In DNA, the CDR3 is TGTGCCATCAGTGAGTCCGGGACGCCTGGAAACACCATATATTTT. The V call is TRBV10-3, the J call TRBJ1-3, with a weak D call TRBD1 (5 bases). Trimming stripped 0 bases from V and 2 bases from J, with 8 bases between. Germline CDR1 ENHRY, CDR2 SYGVKD. CDR3 size: 15 residues.

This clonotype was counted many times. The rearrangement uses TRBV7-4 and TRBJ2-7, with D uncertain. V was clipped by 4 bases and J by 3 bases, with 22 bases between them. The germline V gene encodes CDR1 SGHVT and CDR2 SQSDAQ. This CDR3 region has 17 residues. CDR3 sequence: CASSYLMGWATFYEQYV. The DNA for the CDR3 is TGTGCCAGCAGCTATCTTATGGGGTGGGCTACATTCTACGAGCAGTACGTC.

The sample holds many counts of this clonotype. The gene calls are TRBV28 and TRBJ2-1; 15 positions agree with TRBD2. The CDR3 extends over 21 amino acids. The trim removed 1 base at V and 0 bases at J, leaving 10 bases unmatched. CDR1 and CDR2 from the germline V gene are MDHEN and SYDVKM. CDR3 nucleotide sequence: TGTGCCAGCAGTTTATTCACCGGGACTAGCGGGGGGAAGAGCTCCTACAATGAGCAGTTCTTC. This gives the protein CASSLFTGTSGGKSSYNEQFF.

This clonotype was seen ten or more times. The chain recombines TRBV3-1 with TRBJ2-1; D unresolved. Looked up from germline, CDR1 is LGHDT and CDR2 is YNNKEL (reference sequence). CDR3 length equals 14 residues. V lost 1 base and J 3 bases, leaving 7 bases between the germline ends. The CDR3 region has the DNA TGTGCCAGCAGCCAAGTAAGACGCTACAATGAGCAGTTCTTC. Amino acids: CASSQVRRYNEQFF.

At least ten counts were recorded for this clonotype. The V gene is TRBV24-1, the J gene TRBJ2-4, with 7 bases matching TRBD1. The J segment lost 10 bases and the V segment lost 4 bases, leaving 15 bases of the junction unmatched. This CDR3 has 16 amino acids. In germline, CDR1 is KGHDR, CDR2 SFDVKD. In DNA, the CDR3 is TGTGCCACCAGTGACTCGAAGACAGGGTCACTATTAATTCAGTACTTC. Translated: CATSDSKTGSLLIQYF.

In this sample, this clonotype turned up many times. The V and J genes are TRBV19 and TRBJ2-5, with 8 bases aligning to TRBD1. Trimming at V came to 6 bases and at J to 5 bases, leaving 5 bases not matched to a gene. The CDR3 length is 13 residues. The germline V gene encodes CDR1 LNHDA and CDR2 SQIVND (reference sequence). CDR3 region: CASRDRAEETQYF. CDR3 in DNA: TGTGCCAGTAGGGACAGGGCGGAGGAGACCCAGTACTTC.

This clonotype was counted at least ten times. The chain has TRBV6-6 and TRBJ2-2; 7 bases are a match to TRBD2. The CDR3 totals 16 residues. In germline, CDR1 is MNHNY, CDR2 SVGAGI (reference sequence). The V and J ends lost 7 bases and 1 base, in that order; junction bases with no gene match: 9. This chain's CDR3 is CASTPWGGRNTGELFF. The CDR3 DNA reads TGTGCCAGCACCCCCTGGGGGGGGAGGAACACCGGGGAGCTGTTTTTT.

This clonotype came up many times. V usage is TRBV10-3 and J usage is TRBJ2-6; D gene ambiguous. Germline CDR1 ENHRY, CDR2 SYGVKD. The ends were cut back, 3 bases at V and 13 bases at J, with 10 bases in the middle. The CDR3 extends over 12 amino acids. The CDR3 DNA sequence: TGTGCCATCAGTGATGACCTCCAAGTCCTGACTTTC. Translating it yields CAISDDLQVLTF.

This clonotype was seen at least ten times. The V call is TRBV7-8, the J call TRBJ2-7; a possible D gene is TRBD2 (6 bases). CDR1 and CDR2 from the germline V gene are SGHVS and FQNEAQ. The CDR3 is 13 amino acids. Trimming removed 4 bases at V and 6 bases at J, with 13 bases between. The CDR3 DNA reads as TGTGCCAGCAGCTGGGGCGGGGTAGGCGAGCAGTACGTC. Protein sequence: CASSWGGVGEQYV.

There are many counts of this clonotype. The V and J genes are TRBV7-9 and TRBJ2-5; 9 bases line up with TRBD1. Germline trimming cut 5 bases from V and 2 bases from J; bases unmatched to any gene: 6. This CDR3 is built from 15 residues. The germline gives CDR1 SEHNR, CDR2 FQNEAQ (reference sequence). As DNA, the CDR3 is TGTGCCAGCAGCGCCAGGACAGGGGTTCAAGAGACCCAGTACTTC. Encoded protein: CASSARTGVQETQYF.

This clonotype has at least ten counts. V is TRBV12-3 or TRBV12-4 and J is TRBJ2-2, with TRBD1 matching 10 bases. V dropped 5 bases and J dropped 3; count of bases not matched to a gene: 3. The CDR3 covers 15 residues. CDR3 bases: TGTGCCAGCAGTATCGGGACAGGGGACACCGGGGAGCTGTTTTTT. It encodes CASSIGTGDTGELFF.

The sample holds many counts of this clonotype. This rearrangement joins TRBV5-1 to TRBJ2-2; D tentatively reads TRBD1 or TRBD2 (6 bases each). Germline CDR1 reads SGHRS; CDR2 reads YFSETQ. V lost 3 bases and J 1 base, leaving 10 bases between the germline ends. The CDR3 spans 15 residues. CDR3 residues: CASSSAGQNTGELFF. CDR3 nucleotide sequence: TGCGCCAGCAGCTCGGCGGGACAGAACACCGGGGAGCTGTTTTTT. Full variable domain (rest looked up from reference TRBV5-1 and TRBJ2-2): KAGVTQTPRYLIKTRGQQVTLSCSPISGHRSVSWYQQTPGQGLQFLFEYFSETQRNKGNFPGRFSGRQFSNSRSEMNVSTLELGDSALYLCASSSAGQNTGELFFGEGSRLTVL.

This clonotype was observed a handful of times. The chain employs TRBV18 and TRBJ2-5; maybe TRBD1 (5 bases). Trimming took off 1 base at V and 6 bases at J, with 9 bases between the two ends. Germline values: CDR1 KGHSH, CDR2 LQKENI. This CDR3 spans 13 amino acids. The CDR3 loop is CASSPLQGKTQYF. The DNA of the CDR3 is TGTGCCAGCTCACCACTGCAGGGAAAGACCCAGTACTTC.

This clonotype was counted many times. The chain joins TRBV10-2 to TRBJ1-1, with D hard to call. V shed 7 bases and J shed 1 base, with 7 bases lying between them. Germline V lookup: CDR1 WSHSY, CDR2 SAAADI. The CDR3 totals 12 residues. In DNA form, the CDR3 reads TGCGCCAGCACCCAGACGAACACTGAAGCTTTCTTT. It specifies CASTQTNTEAFF.

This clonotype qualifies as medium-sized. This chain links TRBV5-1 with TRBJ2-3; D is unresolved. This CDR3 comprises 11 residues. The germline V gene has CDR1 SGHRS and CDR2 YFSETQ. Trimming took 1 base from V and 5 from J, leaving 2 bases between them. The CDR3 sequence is CASSLRDTQYF. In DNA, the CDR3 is TGCGCCAGCAGCTTGAGAGATACGCAGTATTTT. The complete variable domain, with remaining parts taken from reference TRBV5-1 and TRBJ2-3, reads KAGVTQTPRYLIKTRGQQVTLSCSPISGHRSVSWYQQTPGQGLQFLFEYFSETQRNKGNFPGRFSGRQFSNSRSEMNVSTLELGDSALYLCASSLRDTQYFGPGTRLTVL.